This TCR beta chain originates from a study of shared clonotypes between healthy human individuals. This CDR3 is built from 15 residues. From germline, CDR1 is MNHEY and CDR2 SVGAGI. V gave up 2 bases and J gave up 2 bases; unmatched junction bases: 3. Data came from immunoSEQ multiplex PCR; TCRdb stores just in-frame clones and leaves some out. The sample lists 2 million to 2.5 million clones; approximately 90% were seen once. J is TRBJ2-1 and V is TRBV6-5, with TRBD1 identical over 7 bases. This sequence originates from a man aged 18 to 29 in good health. Some clones in this sample may be carry-over from other donors' samples. Sequenced sample: naive CD4+ T cells from PBMCs. The subset: CD45RA+ positively selected. The DNA of the CDR3 is TGTGCCAGCAGTTACCGGGACAGCCCCTACAATGAGCAGTTCTTC. Its protein product is CASSYRDSPYNEQFF.